This passage covers 18 T cell receptor beta chains from one sample sequenced in a study of T cell clusters in autoimmune cytopenias. Each sample's input was 200 to 250 ng genomic DNA, 38,000 or so genome equivalents. Multiplex touch-down PCR amplified TRB using TRB-A and TRB-B pools in one tube. TCRdb reanalyzed the multiplex PCR reads and collapses them to one entry per CDR3 protein, without DNA. The listing contains some 8,000 distinct CDR3 sequences. Sequenced material: peripheral blood. The origin of the receptors is a human donor with an autoimmune cytopenia or autoimmune hepatitis (not recorded which).

V and J are TRBV19 and TRBJ2-6; TCRdb indicates TRBD1, and absent DNA this call remains unverified. The CDR3 totals 15 residues. The germline CDR1 and CDR2 sequences are LNHDA and SQIVND (reference sequence). CDR3 sequence reads: CASRSGRSGANVLTF.

Frequency places this clonotype as medium-sized. This chain connects TRBV20-1 to TRBJ2-3. Germline values: CDR1 DFQATT, CDR2 SNEGSKA (reference sequence). The CDR3 is made up of 12 amino acids. Here the CDR3 reads CSAHVGSDTQYF.

This chain connects TRBV5-1 to TRBJ1-4; absent DNA, TCRdb's TRBD1 call cannot be checked. CDR1 is SGHRS, CDR2 YFSETQ, per germline. The CDR3 length is 15 residues. The CDR3 reads CASSAGQGTNEKLFF.

The V gene is TRBV5-6, the J gene TRBJ2-4; checking the TCRdb D call of TRBD1 is not possible without DNA. Germline V gives CDR1 SGHDT, CDR2 YYEEEE. This CDR3 contains 14 residues. The chain's CDR3 is CASSPGLGKNIQYF.

This clonotype is labeled medium-sized based on frequency. The rearrangement uses TRBV30 and TRBJ1-2; the TCRdb D gene call, TRBD1, has no DNA to confirm it. CDR1 is GTSNPN, CDR2 SVGIG, per germline (reference sequence). The CDR3 is 12 amino acids. The CDR3 region is CAWSGGAYGYTF.

The chain carries TRBV5-6 and TRBJ1-5. The CDR3 consists of 13 residues. Germline CDR1 SGHDT, CDR2 YYEEEE. The CDR3: CASSLERDQPQHF.

This clonotype is classed as medium-sized (0.01 to 0.1%) by frequency. The rearrangement uses TRBV20-1 and TRBJ2-7; with no DNA, the TCRdb D assignment of TRBD1 cannot be verified. The V gene's germline CDR1 is DFQATT and CDR2 SNEGSKA (reference sequence). The CDR3 consists of 12 residues. The CDR3 is CSAWDNSYEQYF.

This chain links TRBV11-2 with TRBJ2-7; TCRdb designates TRBD1, a call that cannot be tested without DNA. Germline loops: CDR1 SGHAT, CDR2 FQNNGV. The CDR3 totals 14 residues. The CDR3: CASSLGQGDSEQYF.

This clonotype registers medium-sized (0.01 to 0.1%) by frequency. The chain joins TRBV6-6 to TRBJ1-2; the TCRdb call, TRBD1, lacks DNA for checking. The CDR3 is 12 residues long. Germline assignment: CDR1 MNHNY and CDR2 SVGAGI (reference sequence). The CDR3 protein is CASRRDSPGYTF.

J is TRBJ1-6 and V is TRBV9; with no DNA, the TCRdb D assignment of TRBD1 cannot be verified. The CDR3 has 15 residues. The V gene's germline CDR1 is SGDLS and CDR2 YYNGEE. The CDR3 sequence is CASSVETGYNSPLHF. The full variable domain, completed using reference TRBV9 and TRBJ1-6, is DSGVTQTPKHLITATGQRVTLRCSPRSGDLSVYWYQQSLDQGLQFLIQYYNGEERAKGNILERFSAQQFPDLHSELNLSSLELGDSALYFCASSVETGYNSPLHFGNGTRLTVT.

This chain joins TRBV18 and TRBJ2-2; TCRdb designates TRBD2, a call that cannot be tested without DNA. The CDR3 runs 15 residues. Germline V gene data show CDR1 as KGHSH and CDR2 as LQKENI. The chain's CDR3 is CASSRTSANTGELFF. Drawing the rest from reference TRBV18 and TRBJ2-2, the complete variable domain is NAGVMQNPRHLVRRRGQEARLRCSPMKGHSHVYWYRQLPEEGLKFMVYLQKENIIDESGMPKERFSAEFPKEGPSILRIQQVVRGDSAAYFCASSRTSANTGELFFGEGSRLTVL.

The chain uses TRBV13 and TRBJ1-5; TCRdb outputs TRBD1, but without DNA this stays unchecked. This CDR3 contains 16 residues. Per germline, CDR1 PRHDT and CDR2 FYEKMQ (reference sequence). CDR3 protein: CASSLGARGRGQPQHF.

Judged by frequency, this clonotype is medium-sized. V usage is TRBV7-6 and J usage is TRBJ2-5. Looked up from germline, CDR1 is SGHVS and CDR2 is FNYEAQ. This CDR3 spans 17 amino acids. CDR3 sequence: CASSLGGSASYQETQYF. Supplemented by reference TRBV7-6 and TRBJ2-5, the full variable domain reads GAGVSQSPRYKVTKRGQDVALRCDPISGHVSLYWYRQALGQGPEFLTYFNYEAQQDKSGLPNDRFSAERPEGSISTLTIQRTEQRDSAMYRCASSLGGSASYQETQYFGPGTRLLVL.

This clonotype is deemed medium-sized by its frequency. The J gene is TRBJ2-1, the V gene TRBV30. CDR1 is GTSNPN and CDR2 is SVGIG in the germline V gene (reference sequence). The CDR3 totals 12 residues. The CDR3 loop is CAWSESDNEQFF.

The chain couples TRBV7-2 to TRBJ1-6; TCRdb's D call of TRBD1 is untestable without DNA. The CDR3 is 18 amino acids. Germline lookup yields CDR1 SGHTA and CDR2 FQGNSA. The CDR3 is CASSLGREGGLYNSPLHF.

This clonotype shows up as medium-sized by frequency. The genes are TRBV7-2 and TRBJ2-3; TCRdb reports TRBD2, a call that lacks DNA to check it against. Germline V gene lookup returns CDR1 SGHTA and CDR2 FQGNSA. This CDR3 has 14 amino acids. The CDR3 spells CASSLGGGRDTQYF.

The chain has TRBV7-3 and TRBJ2-7; TCRdb returns TRBD1, unconfirmable since there is no DNA. This CDR3 comprises 13 residues. Per germline, CDR1 SGHTA and CDR2 FQGTGA. The CDR3 sequence: CASSLTGTGEQYF.

This chain uses TRBV12-3 or TRBV12-4 with TRBJ1-1; lacking DNA, the TRBD1 call made by TCRdb goes unchecked. CDR3 length: 17 residues. CDR3: CASSPPHPGTGNTEAFF.